This T cell receptor beta chain was captured in a study of T cells in Graves' hyperthyroidism and ophthalmopathy. The study based diagnoses on clinical symptoms, serum thyroxine and TRAb, thyroid ultrasound and orbital computed tomography. Amplified TCR beta CDR3 regions came from RNA transcripts. A first-round RT-PCR of the TCR CDR3 used the HTBI primer set. Via MiXCR, TCRdb re-called the multiplex PCR reads, giving one row per CDR3 protein. The sample yields hundreds of thousands of distinct CDR3 sequences, around 15% seen once. The V end was cut by 7 bases, the J end by 3 bases, with 13 bases between. The CDR3 runs to 14 residues. Per the germline V gene, CDR1 is MGHDK and CDR2 is SYGVNS.

The TCR sequence derives from a woman in her sixties or seventies with Graves' ophthalmopathy. The source material was blood. The J gene is TRBJ2-1, the V gene TRBV25-1; no definite D call. The CDR3 reads CASTQAGFYNEQFF. CDR3 nucleotides: TGTGCCAGCACGCAGGCAGGATTCTACAATGAGCAGTTCTTC.